The text below deals with one T cell receptor beta chain. Its antigen is unidentified. Once RNA had been extracted, it was reverse transcribed into cDNA to act as the sequencing template. Measured with immunoSEQ multiplex PCR; TCRdb has only the in-frame clones, and not every one. The sample contains about 180,000 clones, 65% to 75% of which appear only once. This sample is part of a study of CD8+ T cells in alopecia areata. For the study at large: Patients took tofacitinib for 6 to 18 months, followed by 6 drug-free months.

General study points: Normal skin's resident alphabeta T cells are also sequenced in scalp samples.

Peripheral blood, together with lesional scalp punch biopsies, was collected from alopecia areata patients. Sample: CD8+ T cells sorted from blood, taken at week 0. This TCR derives from a human donor with alopecia areata.

The CDR3 loop is CASSFGTGPYNEQFF. The CDR3, as DNA: TGTGCCAGCAGCTTCGGGACAGGGCCATACAATGAGCAGTTCTTC. This sequence joins TRBV5-6 and TRBJ2-1; 9 nucleotides match TRBD1. Trimming cost V 2 bases and J 4 bases; bases outside gene matches: 4. Germline lookup yields CDR1 SGHDT and CDR2 YYEEEE. This CDR3 is 15 amino acids long.